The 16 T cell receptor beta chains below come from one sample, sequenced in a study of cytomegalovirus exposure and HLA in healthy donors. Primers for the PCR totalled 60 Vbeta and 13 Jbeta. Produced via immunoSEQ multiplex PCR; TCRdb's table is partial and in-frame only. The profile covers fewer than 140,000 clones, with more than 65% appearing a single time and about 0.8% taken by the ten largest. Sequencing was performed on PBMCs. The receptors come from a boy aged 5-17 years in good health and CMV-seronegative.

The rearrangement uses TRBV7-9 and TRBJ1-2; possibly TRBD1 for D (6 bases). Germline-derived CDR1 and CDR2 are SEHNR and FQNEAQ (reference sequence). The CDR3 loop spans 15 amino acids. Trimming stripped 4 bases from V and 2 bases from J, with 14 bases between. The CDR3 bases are TGTGCCAGCAGCTGGGGACCACAGGGAAACTATGGCTACACCTTC. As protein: CASSWGPQGNYGYTF.

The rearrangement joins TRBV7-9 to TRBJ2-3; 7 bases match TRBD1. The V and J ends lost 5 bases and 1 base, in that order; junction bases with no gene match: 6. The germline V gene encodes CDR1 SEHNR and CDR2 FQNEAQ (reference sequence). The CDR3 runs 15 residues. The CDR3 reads CASSPRQGGTDTQYF. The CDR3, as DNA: TGTGCCAGCAGCCCCCGACAGGGCGGCACAGATACGCAGTATTTT. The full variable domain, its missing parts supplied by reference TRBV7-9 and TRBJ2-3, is DTGVSQNPRHKITKRGQNVTFRCDPISEHNRLYWYRQTLGQGPEFLTYFQNEAQLEKSRLLSDRFSAERPKGSFSTLEIQRTEQGDSAMYLCASSPRQGGTDTQYFGPGTRLTVL.

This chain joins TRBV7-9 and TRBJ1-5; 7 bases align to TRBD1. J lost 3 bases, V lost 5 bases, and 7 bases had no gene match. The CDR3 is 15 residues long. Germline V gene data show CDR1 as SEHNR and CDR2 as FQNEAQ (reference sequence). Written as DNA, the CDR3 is TGTGCCAGCAGCAAAGGGACAGACTCCAATCAGCCCCAGCATTTT. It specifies CASSKGTDSNQPQHF. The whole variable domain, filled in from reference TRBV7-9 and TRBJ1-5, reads DTGVSQNPRHKITKRGQNVTFRCDPISEHNRLYWYRQTLGQGPEFLTYFQNEAQLEKSRLLSDRFSAERPKGSFSTLEIQRTEQGDSAMYLCASSKGTDSNQPQHFGDGTRLSIL.

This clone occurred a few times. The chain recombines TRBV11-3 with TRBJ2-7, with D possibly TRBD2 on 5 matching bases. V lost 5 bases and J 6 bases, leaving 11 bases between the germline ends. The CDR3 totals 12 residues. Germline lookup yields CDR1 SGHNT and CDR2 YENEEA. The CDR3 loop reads CASSQRSVEQYF. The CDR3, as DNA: TGTGCCAGCAGCCAGCGGTCAGTCGAGCAGTACTTC. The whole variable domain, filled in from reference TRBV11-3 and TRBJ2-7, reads EAGVVQSPRYKIIEKKQPVAFWCNPISGHNTLYWYLQNLGQGPELLIRYENEEAVDDSQLPKDRFSAERLKGVDSTLKIQPAELGDSAVYLCASSQRSVEQYFGPGTRLTVT.

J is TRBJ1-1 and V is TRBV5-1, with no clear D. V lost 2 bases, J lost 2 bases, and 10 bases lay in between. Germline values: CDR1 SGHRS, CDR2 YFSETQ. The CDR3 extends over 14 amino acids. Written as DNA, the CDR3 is TGCGCCAGCAGCTTTGGTAGCGTCAACACTGAAGCTTTCTTT. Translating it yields CASSFGSVNTEAFF.

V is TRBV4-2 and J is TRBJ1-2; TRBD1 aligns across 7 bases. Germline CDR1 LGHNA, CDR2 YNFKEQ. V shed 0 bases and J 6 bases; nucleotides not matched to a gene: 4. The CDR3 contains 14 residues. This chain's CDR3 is CASSQERGGHGYTF. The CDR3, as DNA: TGTGCCAGCAGCCAAGAGCGAGGGGGCCATGGCTACACCTTC.

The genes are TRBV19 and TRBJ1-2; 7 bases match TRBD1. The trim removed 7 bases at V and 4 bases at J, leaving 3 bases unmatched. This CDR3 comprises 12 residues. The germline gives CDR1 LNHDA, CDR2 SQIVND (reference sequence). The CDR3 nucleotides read TGTGCCAGTATGACAGGGTCCTATGGCTACACCTTC. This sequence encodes CASMTGSYGYTF.

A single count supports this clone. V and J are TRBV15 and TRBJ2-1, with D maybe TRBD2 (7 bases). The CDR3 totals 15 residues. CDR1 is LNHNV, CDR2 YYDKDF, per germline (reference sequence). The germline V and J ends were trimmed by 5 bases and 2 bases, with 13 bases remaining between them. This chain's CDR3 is CATSGGGRAYNEQFF. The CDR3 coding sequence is TGTGCCACCAGCGGGGGGGGCAGGGCCTACAATGAGCAGTTCTTC.

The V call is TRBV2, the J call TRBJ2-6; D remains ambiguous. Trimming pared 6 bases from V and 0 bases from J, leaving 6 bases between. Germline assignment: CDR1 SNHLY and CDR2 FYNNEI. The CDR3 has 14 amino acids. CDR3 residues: CASRRISGANVLTF. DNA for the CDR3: TGTGCCAGCAGGCGGATCTCTGGGGCCAACGTCCTGACTTTC.

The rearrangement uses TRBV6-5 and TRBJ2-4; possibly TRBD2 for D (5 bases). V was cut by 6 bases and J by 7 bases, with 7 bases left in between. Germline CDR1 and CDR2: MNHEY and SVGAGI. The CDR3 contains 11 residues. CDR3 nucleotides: TGTGCCAGCAGGAGGGATAACATTCAGTACTTC. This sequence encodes CASRRDNIQYF.

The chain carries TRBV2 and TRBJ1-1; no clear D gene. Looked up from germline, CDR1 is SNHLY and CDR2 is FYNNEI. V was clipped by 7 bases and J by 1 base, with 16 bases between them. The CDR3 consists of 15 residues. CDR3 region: CASIWRRNSNTEAFF. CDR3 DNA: TGTGCCAGCATTTGGAGGCGAAATTCGAACACTGAAGCTTTCTTT.

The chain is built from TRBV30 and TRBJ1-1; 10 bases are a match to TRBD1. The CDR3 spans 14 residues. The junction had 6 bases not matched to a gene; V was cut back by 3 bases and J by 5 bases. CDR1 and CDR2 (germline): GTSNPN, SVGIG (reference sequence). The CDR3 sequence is CAWSPGQGGTEAFF. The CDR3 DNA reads TGTGCCTGGAGCCCAGGACAGGGGGGTACTGAAGCTTTCTTT.

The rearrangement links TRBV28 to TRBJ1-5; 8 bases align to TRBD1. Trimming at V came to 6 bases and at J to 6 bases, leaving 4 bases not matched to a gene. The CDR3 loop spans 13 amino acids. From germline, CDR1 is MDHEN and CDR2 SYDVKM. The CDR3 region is CASRQGAVQPQHF. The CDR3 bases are TGTGCCAGCAGGCAGGGGGCGGTTCAGCCCCAGCATTTT.

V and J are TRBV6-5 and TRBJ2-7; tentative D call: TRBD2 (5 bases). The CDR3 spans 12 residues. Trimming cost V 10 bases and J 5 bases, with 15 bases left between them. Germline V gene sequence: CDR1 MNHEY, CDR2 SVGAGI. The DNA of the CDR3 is TGTGCCACGGGTGGTTTCGGGAACGAGCAGTACTTC. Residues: CATGGFGNEQYF.

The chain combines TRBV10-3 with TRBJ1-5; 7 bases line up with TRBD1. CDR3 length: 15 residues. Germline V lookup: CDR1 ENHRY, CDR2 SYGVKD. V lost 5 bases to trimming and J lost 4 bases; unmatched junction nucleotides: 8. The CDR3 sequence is CAISSTGARNQPQHF. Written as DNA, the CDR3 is TGTGCCATCAGTTCCACAGGGGCCCGGAATCAGCCCCAGCATTTT.

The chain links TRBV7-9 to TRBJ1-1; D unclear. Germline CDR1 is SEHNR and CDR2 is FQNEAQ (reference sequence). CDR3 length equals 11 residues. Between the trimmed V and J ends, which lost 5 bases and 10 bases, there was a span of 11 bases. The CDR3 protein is CASSNDRGAFF. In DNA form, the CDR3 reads TGTGCCAGCAGCAACGACCGAGGAGCTTTCTTT.